A selection of T cell receptor beta chains follows, all from one sample in a study of blood T cell repertoires in COVID-19. Clones were read by immunoSEQ multiplex PCR, and TCRdb kept only the in-frame ones, dropping some. Of about 90,000 clones listed, 85% to 95% are singletons. Material for sequencing was peripheral blood. The receptors here all came from a woman between 55 and 75 years old with active COVID-19. CDR3s include the opening cysteine and the closing phenylalanine or tryptophan. The order of the fields is J gene, clone size, D gene, V gene, CDR3 DNA, CDR3 protein. A D gene is named only where the DNA matches it firmly. The size of a clone is reported for some rows only, either as once, few or many, or as a class for expanded clones.

J gene: TRBJ2-2; clone size: NA; D gene: NA; V gene: TRBV3-1/TRBV3-2; CDR3 DNA: TGTGCCAGCACACAACAAACCACCGGGGAGCTGTTTTTT; CDR3 protein: CASTQQTTGELFF
J gene: TRBJ2-3; clone size: NA; D gene: NA; V gene: TRBV9; CDR3 DNA: TGTGCCAGCAGCCCCCACCGGGGGACAGATACGCAGTATTTT; CDR3 protein: CASSPHRGTDTQYF
J gene: TRBJ2-7; clone size: once; D gene: TRBD2; V gene: TRBV19; CDR3 DNA: TGTGCCAGTAGTATACTTTCGGGAGGCGAGCAGTACTTC; CDR3 protein: CASSILSGGEQYF
J gene: TRBJ2-5; clone size: NA; D gene: NA; V gene: TRBV12-3/TRBV12-4; CDR3 DNA: TGTGCCAGTGCCGGGATCCTGGAGGAGACCCAGTACTTC; CDR3 protein: CASAGILEETQYF
J gene: TRBJ1-1; clone size: few; D gene: NA; V gene: TRBV3-1/TRBV3-2; CDR3 DNA: TGTGCCAGCAGCCAAGGGGGGCAGGGGTACACTGAAGCTTTCTTT; CDR3 protein: CASSQGGQGYTEAFF
J gene: TRBJ2-5; clone size: NA; D gene: TRBD2; V gene: TRBV10-1; CDR3 DNA: TGCGCCAGCAGTCCCCCGGTAGCGGGAGTCCTAGAGACCCAGTACTTC; CDR3 protein: CASSPPVAGVLETQYF
J gene: TRBJ2-1; clone size: NA; D gene: TRBD1; V gene: TRBV24-1; CDR3 DNA: TGTGCCACCAGTGATCACGACAGGGGCAATGAGCAGTTCTTC; CDR3 protein: CATSDHDRGNEQFF
J gene: TRBJ2-3; clone size: NA; D gene: NA; V gene: TRBV5-5; CDR3 DNA: TGTGCCAGCAGCTTTGAAGGTACAGGCACAGATACGCAGTATTTT; CDR3 protein: CASSFEGTGTDTQYF
J gene: TRBJ2-7; clone size: once; D gene: NA; V gene: TRBV5-1; CDR3 DNA: TGCGCCAGCAGCGCCACGTTACACAGGGATAGCCACGAGCAGTACTTC; CDR3 protein: CASSATLHRDSHEQYF
J gene: TRBJ2-5; clone size: once; D gene: NA; V gene: TRBV28; CDR3 DNA: TGTGCCAGTTCGGACTTCGCACAAGAGACCCAGTACTTC; CDR3 protein: CASSDFAQETQYF
J gene: TRBJ2-7; clone size: NA; D gene: TRBD1; V gene: TRBV11-2; CDR3 DNA: TGTGCCAGCAGCTTGGGACAGTCCTACGAGCAGTACTTC; CDR3 protein: CASSLGQSYEQYF
J gene: TRBJ2-6; clone size: NA; D gene: NA; V gene: TRBV6-2/TRBV6-3; CDR3 DNA: TGTGCCAGCAGCTCCGACCATGGGCGTCCTGGGGCCAACGTCCTGACTTTC; CDR3 protein: CASSSDHGRPGANVLTF
J gene: TRBJ1-1; clone size: NA; D gene: TRBD1; V gene: TRBV19; CDR3 DNA: TGTGCCAGTAGTAGGAAAAGCAGGGGGGCTGGCACTGAAGCTTTCTTT; CDR3 protein: CASSRKSRGAGTEAFF
J gene: TRBJ1-1; clone size: once; D gene: NA; V gene: TRBV7-9; CDR3 DNA: TGTGCCAGCCGGGGAGAAAACACTGAAGCTTTCTTT; CDR3 protein: CASRGENTEAFF
J gene: TRBJ2-1; clone size: NA; D gene: TRBD1; V gene: TRBV28; CDR3 DNA: TGTGCCAGCAGTAGACAGGGAAGAAGCAATGAGCAGTTCTTC; CDR3 protein: CASSRQGRSNEQFF
J gene: TRBJ2-2; clone size: NA; D gene: NA; V gene: TRBV3-1/TRBV3-2; CDR3 DNA: TGTGCCAGCAGCCAGTCAGGGACTGACGCGAACACCGGGGAGCTGTTTTTT; CDR3 protein: CASSQSGTDANTGELFF
J gene: TRBJ1-1; clone size: NA; D gene: NA; V gene: TRBV19; CDR3 DNA: TGTGCCAGTAGGTTACAGGGCTCTGAAGCTTTCTTT; CDR3 protein: CASRLQGSEAFF
J gene: TRBJ2-2; clone size: once; D gene: NA; V gene: TRBV2; CDR3 DNA: TGTGCCAGCAGTGGGACAGTTGCAACCGGGGAGCTGTTTTTT; CDR3 protein: CASSGTVATGELFF
J gene: TRBJ2-5; clone size: NA; D gene: NA; V gene: TRBV19; CDR3 DNA: TGTGCCAGTAGTATGGGGCCAGAAGAGACCCAGTACTTC; CDR3 protein: CASSMGPEETQYF
J gene: TRBJ1-3; clone size: NA; D gene: NA; V gene: TRBV19; CDR3 DNA: TGTGCCAGTAGCCCCTATAGCCTCTCTGGAAACACCATATATTTT; CDR3 protein: CASSPYSLSGNTIYF
J gene: TRBJ2-2; clone size: NA; D gene: TRBD2; V gene: TRBV6-5; CDR3 DNA: TGTGCCAGCAGGCTACGAAGGGAGTCGGGGGGGCTGTTTTTT; CDR3 protein: CASRLRRESGGLFF
J gene: TRBJ2-5; clone size: NA; D gene: TRBD2; V gene: TRBV9; CDR3 DNA: TGTGCCAGCAGCGGGACTAGCGGGGGGCCGGGCCAAGAGACCCAGTACTTC; CDR3 protein: CASSGTSGGPGQETQYF
J gene: TRBJ2-3; clone size: NA; D gene: NA; V gene: TRBV19; CDR3 DNA: TGTGCCAGTAGTATAGATATGAGCCCCCCGGGTAAGGTAACAGATACGCAGTATTTT; CDR3 protein: CASSIDMSPPGKVTDTQYF
J gene: TRBJ2-1; clone size: few; D gene: TRBD2; V gene: TRBV5-1; CDR3 DNA: TGCGCCAGCAGCTATACTAGCGGGAGCTCCTACAATGAGCAGTTCTTC; CDR3 protein: CASSYTSGSSYNEQFF
J gene: TRBJ2-5; clone size: NA; D gene: TRBD1; V gene: TRBV5-1; CDR3 DNA: TGCGCCAGCAGCCCTGGGACAGGGGGCTTTCGGGAGACCCAGTACTTC; CDR3 protein: CASSPGTGGFRETQYF
J gene: TRBJ1-3; clone size: few; D gene: NA; V gene: TRBV6-5; CDR3 DNA: TGTGCCAGCAGCTACACGCGGTTTAGAAACACCATATATTTT; CDR3 protein: CASSYTRFRNTIYF
J gene: TRBJ2-2; clone size: NA; D gene: TRBD2; V gene: TRBV11-2; CDR3 DNA: TGTGCCAGCAGCTTACCACCGGGACTAGCGGCCGGGGAGCTGTTTTTT; CDR3 protein: CASSLPPGLAAGELFF
J gene: TRBJ2-1; clone size: NA; D gene: NA; V gene: TRBV20-1; CDR3 DNA: TGCAGTGCTAGTAAGCGGAGCTCCTACAATGAGCAGTTCTTC; CDR3 protein: CSASKRSSYNEQFF
J gene: TRBJ2-7; clone size: NA; D gene: NA; V gene: TRBV6-1; CDR3 DNA: TGTGCCAGCAGTGAACGAACAGCCTACGAGCAGTACTTC; CDR3 protein: CASSERTAYEQYF
J gene: TRBJ2-5; clone size: NA; D gene: NA; V gene: TRBV3-1/TRBV3-2; CDR3 DNA: TGTGCCAGCAGCCAAGATTTGAAACGGGTAGAGACCCAGTACTTC; CDR3 protein: CASSQDLKRVETQYF
J gene: TRBJ2-4; clone size: NA; D gene: NA; V gene: TRBV5-1; CDR3 DNA: TGCGCCAGCAGCCCCCTCAGGGGCGGCATTCAGTACTTC; CDR3 protein: CASSPLRGGIQYF
J gene: TRBJ1-1; clone size: NA; D gene: NA; V gene: TRBV18; CDR3 DNA: TGTGCCAGCTCATTCGACGGAGGCTACACTGAAGCTTTCTTT; CDR3 protein: CASSFDGGYTEAFF
J gene: TRBJ1-5; clone size: NA; D gene: NA; V gene: TRBV19; CDR3 DNA: TGTGCCAGTATCCCGGCGGGTGGTGGCAATCAGCCCCAGCATTTT; CDR3 protein: CASIPAGGGNQPQHF
J gene: TRBJ1-6; clone size: NA; D gene: TRBD1; V gene: TRBV11-3; CDR3 DNA: TGTGCCAGCAGCTCAGACAGGGCAGGGGCCCAAGCTTGGTATAATTCACCCCTCCACTTT; CDR3 protein: CASSSDRAGAQAWYNSPLHF
J gene: TRBJ1-2; clone size: few; D gene: NA; V gene: TRBV3-1/TRBV3-2; CDR3 DNA: TGTGCCAGCAGCCAAGCGACAGCTAGCTACACCTTC; CDR3 protein: CASSQATASYTF
J gene: TRBJ2-5; clone size: NA; D gene: NA; V gene: TRBV9; CDR3 DNA: TGTGCCAGCAGCGGTGGGACACTGTACCAAGAGACCCAGTACTTC; CDR3 protein: CASSGGTLYQETQYF
J gene: TRBJ2-3; clone size: NA; D gene: TRBD2; V gene: TRBV24-1; CDR3 DNA: TGTGCCACCAGTGAAACCCCGGGACTAGCGGGGGGGCGCACAGATACGCAGTATTTT; CDR3 protein: CATSETPGLAGGRTDTQYF
J gene: TRBJ1-5; clone size: NA; D gene: TRBD1; V gene: TRBV10-3; CDR3 DNA: TGTGCCATCAGTGGGACAGGGTTGAATCAGCCCCAGCATTTT; CDR3 protein: CAISGTGLNQPQHF
J gene: TRBJ1-1; clone size: NA; D gene: TRBD1; V gene: TRBV5-3; CDR3 DNA: TGTGCCAGAAGCTCAGGGACAGCTAAGAACACTGAAGCTTTCTTT; CDR3 protein: CARSSGTAKNTEAFF
J gene: TRBJ2-7; clone size: NA; D gene: TRBD1; V gene: TRBV29-1; CDR3 DNA: TGCAGCGTAAACTCCCCGGGACAGGGGGCGTACGAGCAGTACTTC; CDR3 protein: CSVNSPGQGAYEQYF
J gene: TRBJ2-1; clone size: NA; D gene: NA; V gene: TRBV27; CDR3 DNA: TGTGCCAGCAGTTTGGGGTCCGGAAGGACACTTTCCAATGAGCAGTTCTTC; CDR3 protein: CASSLGSGRTLSNEQFF
J gene: TRBJ2-1; clone size: NA; D gene: TRBD1; V gene: TRBV5-1; CDR3 DNA: TGCGCCAGCAGCTTGATTGGGACAGGGTACAATGAGCAGTTCTTC; CDR3 protein: CASSLIGTGYNEQFF
J gene: TRBJ2-1; clone size: NA; D gene: TRBD1; V gene: TRBV6-4; CDR3 DNA: TGTGCCAGCAGTGACCCTTCCTTGACAGGGGGCGTCTACAATGAGCAGTTCTTC; CDR3 protein: CASSDPSLTGGVYNEQFF
J gene: TRBJ1-1; clone size: NA; D gene: TRBD1; V gene: TRBV3-1/TRBV3-2; CDR3 DNA: TGTGCCAGCAGCCAATTTCAGGGGGCCGCTTTCTTT; CDR3 protein: CASSQFQGAAFF
J gene: TRBJ1-2; clone size: NA; D gene: TRBD1; V gene: TRBV20-1; CDR3 DNA: TGCAGTGCCGACGACAGGGGAGGCTACACCTTC; CDR3 protein: CSADDRGGYTF
J gene: TRBJ2-3; clone size: NA; D gene: TRBD2; V gene: TRBV5-4; CDR3 DNA: TGTGCCAGCAGCTTGGGCTTGACGGGGGGGCTTTCAGATACGCAGTATTTT; CDR3 protein: CASSLGLTGGLSDTQYF
J gene: TRBJ2-1; clone size: NA; D gene: TRBD1; V gene: TRBV5-1; CDR3 DNA: TGCGCCAGCAGCGTCACCGGGGACAGGGCCTACAATGAGCAGTTCTTC; CDR3 protein: CASSVTGDRAYNEQFF
J gene: TRBJ2-1; clone size: NA; D gene: TRBD1; V gene: TRBV5-1; CDR3 DNA: TGCGCCAGCAGCCTGGGACAGGGGGCAAATGAGCAGTTCTTC; CDR3 protein: CASSLGQGANEQFF
J gene: TRBJ1-2; clone size: NA; D gene: TRBD1; V gene: TRBV18; CDR3 DNA: TGTGCCAGCTCCCCCGTGGATCAGGGGGTATATGGCTACACCTTC; CDR3 protein: CASSPVDQGVYGYTF
J gene: TRBJ1-5; clone size: NA; D gene: NA; V gene: TRBV18; CDR3 DNA: TGTGCCAGCTCACTTCAGGGGATAGAACAGCCCCAGCATTTT; CDR3 protein: CASSLQGIEQPQHF
J gene: TRBJ2-7; clone size: NA; D gene: NA; V gene: TRBV14; CDR3 DNA: TGTGCCAGCAGCCGCTCAGGGTACGAGCAGTACTTC; CDR3 protein: CASSRSGYEQYF
J gene: TRBJ2-5; clone size: NA; D gene: NA; V gene: TRBV5-1; CDR3 DNA: TGCGCCAGCAGCTTGGCCACGGTCGAAGAGACCCAGTACTTC; CDR3 protein: CASSLATVEETQYF
J gene: TRBJ2-7; clone size: NA; D gene: TRBD1; V gene: TRBV27; CDR3 DNA: TGTGCCAGCAGTTTGAAGACAGGGGCCAATAACGAGCAGTACTTC; CDR3 protein: CASSLKTGANNEQYF